These 26 T cell receptor beta chains came from one sample sequenced in a study of T cells after yellow fever vaccination. TCRdb independently ran MiXCR on the 5' RACE reads; one entry per CDR3 protein. Found here are under 300,000 distinct CDR3 sequences, less than 8.5% of them singletons; the top ten hold around 0.9%. The sample in question was CD4+ T cells sorted from PBMCs, obtained 15 days after the yellow fever booster vaccination. The receptors originated from a man aged 25-45 years who received the YFV17D yellow fever vaccine.

The chain couples TRBV19 to TRBJ2-1; 12 bases align to TRBD2. In germline, CDR1 is LNHDA, CDR2 SQIVND (reference sequence). This CDR3 region has 15 residues. V lost 3 bases, J lost 7 bases, and 4 bases stayed unmatched. In nucleotides, the CDR3 is TGTGCCAGTAGTATCCCGACTAGCGGGAGTAATGAGCAGTTCTTC. This encodes CASSIPTSGSNEQFF.

This chain joins TRBV5-1 and TRBJ2-7; unclear D gene. Germline values: CDR1 SGHRS, CDR2 YFSETQ. There are 14 residues in the CDR3. Deletions cut 0 bases from V and 3 bases from J, with 10 bases between. CDR3 coding DNA: TGCGCCAGCAGCTTGGCGGACCCCGACTACGAGCAGTACTTC. This codes for CASSLADPDYEQYF.

V usage is TRBV5-4 and J usage is TRBJ1-2; 9 bases map to TRBD1. CDR1 and CDR2 (germline): SGHNT, YYREEE (reference sequence). V shed 4 bases and J 7 bases; nucleotides not matched to a gene: 8. The CDR3 runs 14 residues. The CDR3 nucleotides are TGTGCCAGCAGCGCCACAGGGGGCGAAGTTGGCTACACCTTC. This gives the protein CASSATGGEVGYTF.

This clonotype was detected only a few times. The chain uses TRBV7-8 and TRBJ2-1, with 9 bases lining up with TRBD1. V gave up 5 bases and J gave up 9 bases; unmatched junction bases: 8. This CDR3 region has 14 residues. The germline V gene encodes CDR1 SGHVS and CDR2 FQNEAQ. The CDR3 sequence: CASSRPGQGGEQFF. The DNA of the CDR3 is TGTGCCAGCAGCCGACCGGGACAGGGTGGTGAGCAGTTCTTC.

This clonotype was observed a handful of times. The chain combines TRBV7-2 with TRBJ2-7; 9 positions agree with TRBD1. V gave up 4 bases and J gave up 0 bases; unmatched junction bases: 4. This CDR3 comprises 15 residues. Germline values: CDR1 SGHTA, CDR2 FQGNSA. In DNA, the CDR3 is TGTGCCAGCAGCTCCCGGGACAGGGCCTCCTACGAGCAGTACTTC. Its translation: CASSSRDRASYEQYF.

This clonotype was counted only a few times. V and J are TRBV7-2 and TRBJ2-7; D is unresolved. The CDR3 consists of 13 residues. With 5 bases removed from V and 2 bases from J, the gap between germline ends came to 10 bases. CDR1 SGHTA and CDR2 FQGNSA come from the germline V gene. CDR3 in DNA: TGTGCCAGCAGCCGTTTAAGTCCCTACGAGCAGTACTTC. It codes for CASSRLSPYEQYF.

This clonotype has a count of ten or more. CDR3 coding DNA: TGTGCCAGCAGCTCTGGGACTAGCGGAGTTGAGCAGTTCTTC. Encoded protein: CASSSGTSGVEQFF. The rearrangement uses TRBV7-2 and TRBJ2-1, with TRBD2 identical over 11 bases. This CDR3 has 14 residues. The germline V gene has CDR1 SGHTA and CDR2 FQGNSA. The trim removed 4 bases at V and 9 bases at J, leaving 5 bases unmatched.

Many counts were recorded for this clonotype. The CDR3 is CASSQLTSEQFF. CDR3 DNA sequence: TGTGCCAGCAGCCAACTGACTAGCGAGCAGTTCTTC. V is TRBV11-2 and J is TRBJ2-1; 7 nucleotides match TRBD2. V was clipped by 5 bases and J by 10 bases; unmatched bases: 5. The CDR3 consists of 12 residues. Germline V gives CDR1 SGHAT, CDR2 FQNNGV. The entire variable domain, with the rest obtained from reference TRBV11-2 and TRBJ2-1, is as follows: EAGVAQSPRYKIIEKRQSVAFWCNPISGHATLYWYQQILGQGPKLLIQFQNNGVVDDSQLPKDRFSAERLKGVDSTLKIQPAKLEDSAVYLCASSQLTSEQFFGPGTRLTVL.

There are many counts of this clonotype. The V and J genes are TRBV6-1 and TRBJ2-3, with 7 bases lining up with TRBD1. V was pared by 3 bases and J by 2 bases, with 11 bases of the junction left unmatched. This CDR3 has 17 amino acids. Per the germline V gene, CDR1 is MNHNS and CDR2 is SASEGT. Here the CDR3 reads CASSEALRQGSTDTQYF. CDR3 DNA: TGTGCCAGCAGTGAGGCCCTGCGACAGGGTTCCACAGATACGCAGTATTTT.

V and J are TRBV20-1 and TRBJ2-7, with 7 bases identical to TRBD2. The V segment lost 1 base and the J segment 4 bases; nucleotides outside the gene matches: 7. CDR1 is DFQATT, CDR2 SNEGSKA, per germline (reference sequence). The CDR3 runs 14 residues. This chain's CDR3 is CSARGTSANYEQYF. The DNA of the CDR3 is TGCAGTGCTAGAGGAACTAGCGCAAATTACGAGCAGTACTTC.

This clonotype occurred many times. The V and J genes are TRBV6-4 and TRBJ2-2; the match to TRBD2 covers 13 bases. Germline trimming cut 6 bases from V and 2 bases from J; bases unmatched to any gene: 12. The CDR3 spans 19 residues. Germline values: CDR1 MRHNA, CDR2 SNTAGT. The CDR3 spells CASSPRGLAGWSNTGELFF. The CDR3 nucleotides read TGTGCCAGCAGCCCCCGGGGACTAGCGGGATGGTCTAACACCGGGGAGCTGTTTTTT.

This clonotype has only a few counts. The chain carries TRBV2 and TRBJ2-7; TRBD2 might be the D (6 bases). CDR3 size: 15 residues. V lost 5 bases and J lost 1, with 15 bases in between. Germline V CDR1 and CDR2: SNHLY, FYNNEI. The CDR3 spells CASSHSRDFSYEQYF. Here the CDR3 DNA reads TGTGCCAGCAGTCATTCCCGGGACTTTTCCTACGAGCAGTACTTC.

This clonotype was counted only a few times. The chain recombines TRBV12-3 or TRBV12-4 with TRBJ2-1; either TRBD1 or TRBD2 may fit D (6 bases each). The V gene lost 5 bases and the J gene lost 8 bases, with 16 bases spanning the gap. The CDR3 is 14 amino acids. The CDR3 nucleotides are TGTGCCAGCAGTCTCGGGGGCCGCCAGTATGAGCAGTTCTTC. Its translation: CASSLGGRQYEQFF.

This clonotype was counted ten times or more. The chain joins TRBV20-1 to TRBJ2-3; 13 bases map to TRBD2. The V segment lost 3 bases and the J segment 4 bases; nucleotides outside the gene matches: 4. The CDR3 consists of 15 residues. The germline V gene encodes CDR1 DFQATT and CDR2 SNEGSKA (reference sequence). The CDR3, as DNA: TGCAGTGCTAGTATGACTAGCGGGAGGTCAGATACGCAGTATTTT. Translation gives CSASMTSGRSDTQYF.

The J gene is TRBJ2-5, the V gene TRBV7-8; D unresolved. The CDR3 spans 14 residues. The ends were cut back, 3 bases at V and 2 bases at J, with 10 bases in the middle. Germline V CDR1 and CDR2: SGHVS, FQNEAQ. CDR3 loop: CASSFVTRQETQYF. CDR3 bases: TGTGCCAGCAGCTTTGTAACAAGACAAGAGACCCAGTACTTC. The full variable domain, with the rest looked up from reference TRBV7-8 and TRBJ2-5, is GAGVSQSPRYKVAKRGQDVALRCDPISGHVSLFWYQQALGQGPEFLTYFQNEAQLDKSGLPSDRFFAERPEGSVSTLKIQRTQQEDSAVYLCASSFVTRQETQYFGPGTRLLVL.

V is TRBV11-2 and J is TRBJ2-5, with 7 bases matching TRBD2. The length of the CDR3 is 16 residues. V dropped 0 bases and J dropped 5; count of bases not matched to a gene: 9. Germline lookup yields CDR1 SGHAT and CDR2 FQNNGV. DNA of the CDR3: TGTGCCAGCAGCTTAGATCTAGCGGTGGCACGGGAGACCCAGTACTTC. This translates into CASSLDLAVARETQYF.

The chain has TRBV20-1 and TRBJ2-7; 10 nucleotides align to TRBD2. V lost 5 bases, J lost 1 base, and 5 bases stayed unmatched. Germline V CDR1 and CDR2: DFQATT, SNEGSKA (reference sequence). This CDR3 spans 14 amino acids. CDR3 coding DNA: TGCAGTGCTGGGGCTAGCGGGAGTTCCTACGAGCAGTACTTC. Its translation is CSAGASGSSYEQYF.

The chain employs TRBV12-3 or TRBV12-4 and TRBJ1-3; the D gene is possibly TRBD1 (5 bases). The CDR3 spans 16 residues. Between the trimmed V and J ends, which lost 5 bases and 4 bases, there was a span of 18 bases. For the CDR3, the DNA is TGTGCCAGCAGTCCGGACAATCTGGGGAAAGGAAACACCATATATTTT. Translating it yields CASSPDNLGKGNTIYF.

This clonotype was observed a few times. This rearrangement joins TRBV12-3 or TRBV12-4 to TRBJ2-7; 8 bases are a match to TRBD1. The CDR3 extends over 14 amino acids. With V trimmed by 6 bases and J by 4 bases, 8 bases remained unmatched. This chain's CDR3 is CASRSSGTGYEQYF. In nucleotides, the CDR3 is TGTGCCAGCAGGTCTTCCGGGACAGGATACGAGCAGTACTTC.

This clonotype has a handful of counts. CDR3 protein: CASRGASAETQYF. DNA of the CDR3: TGTGCCAGCAGGGGGGCTAGCGCAGAGACCCAGTACTTC. The chain links TRBV12-3 or TRBV12-4 to TRBJ2-5; D could derive from TRBD1 or TRBD2 (6 bases each). The CDR3 extends over 13 amino acids. The V end was cut by 6 bases, the J end by 4 bases, with 12 bases between.

The gene calls are TRBV12-3 or TRBV12-4 and TRBJ2-2; 13 nucleotides match TRBD2. This CDR3 is 16 amino acids long. The junction had 9 bases not matched to a gene; V was cut back by 7 bases and J by 7 bases. This CDR3 reads CASNTGLAGPGGELFF. The CDR3 DNA follows: TGTGCCAGCAATACGGGACTAGCGGGACCGGGCGGGGAGCTGTTTTTT.

This clonotype was seen at least ten times. This sequence joins TRBV5-1 and TRBJ2-3; possible D gene TRBD2, 5 bases. The V gene lost 3 bases and the J gene lost 4 bases, with 18 bases spanning the gap. This CDR3 contains 16 residues. The V gene's germline CDR1 is SGHRS and CDR2 YFSETQ. The CDR3 spells CASSSGVLSTPDTQYF. CDR3 DNA sequence: TGCGCCAGCAGCTCCGGGGTGCTTTCAACTCCAGATACGCAGTATTTT.

This clonotype appeared many times. The chain links TRBV12-3 or TRBV12-4 to TRBJ1-1, with D unclear. The V end lost 1 base, the J end lost 4 bases, and 4 bases lay between the germline ends. The CDR3 contains 12 residues. Here the CDR3 reads CASSLEFTEAFF. The CDR3, as DNA: TGTGCCAGCAGTTTAGAATTCACTGAAGCTTTCTTT.

This clonotype showed up many times. One junction end does not reproduce the germline sequence, and a read error may be involved. J is TRBJ2-3 and V is TRBV5-1; D not certain. The germline CDR1 and CDR2 sequences are SGHRS and YFSETQ. The CDR3 runs 13 residues. CDR3 DNA sequence: TGCGCCAGCAGATTGGCAGGCACAGATACGCAGTATTTT. Translation gives CASRLAGTDTQYF.

This clonotype was counted between two and nine times. The rearrangement links TRBV7-2 to TRBJ1-4; no clear D gene. From germline, CDR1 is SGHTA and CDR2 FQGNSA. This CDR3 contains 19 residues. V was clipped by 0 bases and J by 0 bases, with 17 bases between them. The CDR3 nucleotides are TGTGCCAGCAGCTTAGCGAAACCAAGCCGTCTCTCAACTAATGAAAAACTGTTTTTT. This translates into CASSLAKPSRLSTNEKLFF. Drawing the rest from reference TRBV7-2 and TRBJ1-4, the complete variable domain is GAGVSQSPSNKVTEKGKDVELRCDPISGHTALYWYRQSLGQGLEFLIYFQGNSAPDKSGLPSDRFSAERTGGSVSTLTIQRTQQEDSAVYLCASSLAKPSRLSTNEKLFFGSGTQLSVL.

As regards this clonotype: A much larger clone sits a single nucleotide away, making a read error possible. This is likely a read error, given that the CDR3 carries no conserved phenylalanine or tryptophan at its end. The CDR3 nucleotides read TGCAGTGCTGCCGTGACTAGCGGGAGTAGCGAGCAGTACCTC. Translated, it gives CSAAVTSGSSEQYL. The rearrangement links TRBV20-1 to TRBJ2-7; 12 nucleotides align to TRBD2. Trimming cost V 5 bases and J 6 bases; bases outside gene matches: 8. The CDR3 consists of 14 residues. Germline V gene data show CDR1 as DFQATT and CDR2 as SNEGSKA (reference sequence).